These T cell receptor beta chains were read from a single sample in a study of blood T cell repertoires in COVID-19. Profiling relied on immunoSEQ multiplex PCR, and the TCRdb table lists in-frame clones only, not all of them. Among around 140,000 clones listed, 87% were seen once. The sequencing input was peripheral blood. Receptors originate from a middle-aged man with active COVID-19. The CDR3 runs from the conserved cysteine through the conserved F or W. Fields, in order: J gene, D gene, V gene, CDR3 protein, CDR3 DNA. D genes are given only for firm matches.

J gene: TRBJ2-3; D gene: NA; V gene: TRBV6-4; CDR3 protein: CASSDSGHPTDTQYF; CDR3 DNA: TGTGCCAGCAGTGACTCTGGCCACCCCACAGATACGCAGTATTTT
J gene: TRBJ2-1; D gene: TRBD2; V gene: TRBV5-4; CDR3 protein: CASSGGGYEQFF; CDR3 DNA: TGTGCCAGCAGTGGGGGAGGGTATGAGCAGTTCTTC
J gene: TRBJ2-2; D gene: NA; V gene: TRBV5-4; CDR3 protein: CASSSGTTGELFF; CDR3 DNA: TGTGCCAGCAGCTCCGGGACAACCGGGGAGCTGTTTTTT
J gene: TRBJ1-6; D gene: NA; V gene: TRBV30; CDR3 protein: CAWSGPTTSPLHF; CDR3 DNA: TGTGCCTGGAGTGGCCCGACGACATCACCCCTCCACTTT
J gene: TRBJ2-3; D gene: NA; V gene: TRBV19; CDR3 protein: CASSSAELNTQYF; CDR3 DNA: TGTGCCAGTAGTAGCGCGGAGCTGAATACGCAGTATTTT
J gene: TRBJ1-1; D gene: NA; V gene: TRBV7-9; CDR3 protein: CASSSGHLNTEAFF; CDR3 DNA: TGTGCCAGCAGCTCGGGACACCTGAACACTGAAGCTTTCTTT
J gene: TRBJ2-1; D gene: TRBD2; V gene: TRBV6-1; CDR3 protein: CASSEPSGGARQFF; CDR3 DNA: TGTGCCAGCAGTGAACCTAGCGGGGGGGCGAGGCAGTTCTTC
J gene: TRBJ1-1; D gene: TRBD1; V gene: TRBV5-1; CDR3 protein: CASSLGQAAGTEAFF; CDR3 DNA: TGCGCCAGCAGCTTAGGACAGGCGGCGGGCACTGAAGCTTTCTTT
J gene: TRBJ2-1; D gene: NA; V gene: TRBV9; CDR3 protein: CASTSGDLSSYNEQFF; CDR3 DNA: TGTGCCAGCACCTCGGGGGATTTGAGCTCCTACAATGAGCAGTTCTTC
J gene: TRBJ1-5; D gene: TRBD1; V gene: TRBV2; CDR3 protein: CASMKGTGKGQPQHF; CDR3 DNA: TGTGCCAGCATGAAAGGGACAGGGAAGGGTCAGCCCCAGCATTTT
J gene: TRBJ1-2; D gene: TRBD1; V gene: TRBV18; CDR3 protein: CASSPRGGESYGYTF; CDR3 DNA: TGTGCCAGCTCACCGCGAGGGGGCGAATCCTATGGCTACACCTTC
J gene: TRBJ2-5; D gene: NA; V gene: TRBV5-1; CDR3 protein: CASSTGHTQETQYF; CDR3 DNA: TGCGCCAGCAGCACGGGACACACCCAAGAGACCCAGTACTTC
J gene: TRBJ1-5; D gene: NA; V gene: TRBV5-6; CDR3 protein: CASSLWRDLYNQPQHF; CDR3 DNA: TGTGCCAGCAGCTTGTGGCGGGACCTCTACAATCAGCCCCAGCATTTT
J gene: TRBJ2-3; D gene: TRBD2; V gene: TRBV6-4; CDR3 protein: CASSLAGGPADTQYF; CDR3 DNA: TGTGCCAGCAGTCTAGCGGGGGGGCCAGCAGATACGCAGTATTTT
J gene: TRBJ2-1; D gene: NA; V gene: TRBV11-2; CDR3 protein: CASSFRRFLEGEQFF; CDR3 DNA: TGTGCCAGCAGCTTTAGGAGGTTTCTCGAGGGTGAGCAGTTCTTC
J gene: TRBJ2-7; D gene: NA; V gene: TRBV3-1/TRBV3-2; CDR3 protein: CASSRMGNEQYF; CDR3 DNA: TGTGCCAGCAGCCGAATGGGCAACGAGCAGTACTTC
J gene: TRBJ1-1; D gene: TRBD1; V gene: TRBV7-2; CDR3 protein: CASSLTGEYTEAFF; CDR3 DNA: TGTGCCAGCAGCCTCACAGGGGAATACACTGAAGCTTTCTTT
J gene: TRBJ1-4; D gene: NA; V gene: TRBV21-1; CDR3 protein: CASSKRGRRGYEKLFF; CDR3 DNA: TGTGCCAGCAGCAAAAGAGGGCGGCGAGGATATGAAAAACTGTTTTTT